The clone carrying this T cell receptor (beta chain) was seen a single time. What it binds is not known. An end of the junction does not agree with germline; a read error may underlie this. RNA and DNA were co-extracted from about 20-30 mg of unsorted bulk tissue. CDR3 length equals 19 residues. Germline assignment: CDR1 MNHNS and CDR2 SASEGT. Total RNA (around 500 ng) served as template for TCR beta cDNA synthesis primed by a constant-region primer. What produced the TCR beta libraries was three nested multiplex PCR rounds using slightly modified ARM-PCR. The first two PCR rounds used TRBV1-TRBV30 primers with a Cbeta primer, roughly 10 cycles each. TCRdb recomputed calls from the multiplex PCR reads with MiXCR, one row per CDR3 protein. The sample has 55,000 or so distinct CDR3 sequences, about two thirds seen once. These data originate in a study of tumor-infiltrating lymphocytes in primary liver carcinoma. In the study overall: Tumor stage was T1-T3 N0M0, and tumor size was about 4 to 11 cm across. Sequencing of the samples generated roughly 3.65 to 7.5 million productive TCRbeta reads, with similar yields across tissue types.

Whole-study results and caveats: Found in all five tumor regions were only about 7.5-25% of top clones.

Sequencing was done on a sample of liver tumor tissue from sampling region 2. Subset given: tumor region T2, inferior pole. This clonotype originated in a man aged 35-49 years with primary liver carcinoma and hepatitis B virus infection. The V call is TRBV6-1, the J call TRBJ2-2; 10 nucleotides line up with TRBD2. This chain's CDR3 is CACSEYPPLAGANTGELFF. The CDR3 nucleotides are TGCGCCTGCAGTGAATACCCGCCCCTAGCGGGGGCGAACACCGGGGAGCTGTTTTTT.